This passage covers 18 T cell receptor beta chains from one sample sequenced in a study of identifying expanded T cells in peripheral blood. Clones were read by immunoSEQ multiplex PCR, and TCRdb kept only the in-frame ones, dropping some. Of around 99,000 clones listed, about 87% are singletons. Sequencing was performed on blood. These receptors originate from a person aged 18-69 years in good health.

The V and J genes are TRBV4-2 and TRBJ2-3; 12 nucleotides align to TRBD2. Trimming took 0 bases from V and 5 from J; bases not matched to a gene: 6. This CDR3 has 17 amino acids. Germline V lookup: CDR1 LGHNA, CDR2 YNFKEQ. The CDR3 loop is CASSQDSPSGGEDTQYF. The CDR3 DNA sequence: TGTGCCAGCAGCCAAGATTCCCCTAGCGGGGGGGAAGATACGCAGTATTTT.

The V call is TRBV4-3, the J call TRBJ2-4; no definite D call. Germline CDR1 LGHNA, CDR2 YSLEER. V lost 0 bases, J lost 5 bases, and 11 bases lay in between. This CDR3 comprises 15 residues. The CDR3: CASSQEPEYQNIQYF. Written as DNA, the CDR3 is TGCGCCAGCAGCCAAGAACCAGAGTATCAAAACATTCAGTACTTC.

This chain joins TRBV28 and TRBJ2-3; D gene unclear. With 2 bases removed from V and 3 bases from J, the gap between germline ends came to 12 bases. Germline values: CDR1 MDHEN, CDR2 SYDVKM. This CDR3 has 15 residues. The CDR3 sequence: CASSLVGVGTDTQYF. The CDR3, as DNA: TGTGCCAGCAGTTTAGTGGGCGTTGGTACAGATACGCAGTATTTT.

The chain employs TRBV5-1 and TRBJ2-5, with 8 positions matching TRBD2. J was trimmed by 4 bases and V by 0 bases; bases with no gene match: 8. The CDR3 is 16 amino acids. Germline CDR1 SGHRS, CDR2 YFSETQ. Here the CDR3 DNA reads TGCGCCAGCAGCTTGGATACGGGGGGGCCTGGAGAGACCCAGTACTTC. This translates into CASSLDTGGPGETQYF.

The J gene is TRBJ2-1, the V gene TRBV5-1; 12 nucleotides line up with TRBD1. V dropped 0 bases and J dropped 8; count of bases not matched to a gene: 6. The CDR3 extends over 16 amino acids. CDR1 and CDR2 from the germline V gene are SGHRS and YFSETQ. The CDR3 DNA is TGCGCCAGCAGCTTGGAAGGGACAGGGGGCATCGATGAGCAGTTCTTC. Its protein product is CASSLEGTGGIDEQFF.

The chain is built from TRBV7-3 and TRBJ2-1; 9 nucleotides line up with TRBD1. Losses at the gene ends were 5 bases for V and 8 bases for J; bases not matched to a gene: 7. Germline CDR1 and CDR2: SGHTA and FQGTGA. The CDR3 has 14 amino acids. This CDR3 reads CASSLGTGRDEQFF. The CDR3 DNA follows: TGTGCCAGCAGCCTGGGGACAGGGAGGGATGAGCAGTTCTTC.

This clone is medium-sized in the sample. The sample carries other DNA sequences with the same CDR3. The rearrangement links TRBV11-2 to TRBJ1-5; 7 nucleotides match TRBD1. After removal of 4 bases from V and 3 bases from J, the junction contained 3 bases not matched to a gene. There are 14 residues in the CDR3. Germline CDR1 reads SGHAT; CDR2 reads FQNNGV. The CDR3 here is CASSSTGTNQPQHF. The CDR3, as DNA: TGTGCCAGCAGCTCGACAGGGACCAATCAGCCCCAGCATTTT.

The genes are TRBV4-1 and TRBJ2-3; the D gene is possibly TRBD1 (5 bases). With 0 bases removed from V and 6 bases from J, the gap between germline ends came to 13 bases. This CDR3 has 15 residues. Germline lookup yields CDR1 MGHRA and CDR2 YSYEKL. The DNA for the CDR3 is TGCGCCAGCAGCCAAGATCGGCAGGGCGAGGATACGCAGTATTTT. Protein sequence: CASSQDRQGEDTQYF.

This clone was observed a handful of times. The V and J genes are TRBV10-3 and TRBJ2-5; TRBD2 is a possible D gene (6 bases). Germline V lookup: CDR1 ENHRY, CDR2 SYGVKD. This CDR3 spans 14 amino acids. V shed 0 bases and J shed 4 bases, with 9 bases lying between them. DNA of the CDR3: TGTGCCATCAGTGAGTCGACCGGGGGAGAGACCCAGTACTTC. Protein sequence: CAISESTGGETQYF.

The rearrangement uses TRBV7-9 and TRBJ1-3, with a weak D call TRBD1 (6 bases). The ends were cut back, 1 base at V and 1 base at J, with 14 bases in the middle. CDR1 SEHNR and CDR2 FQNEAQ come from the germline V gene (reference sequence). The CDR3 runs to 17 residues. CDR3 loop: CASSLVGAGASGNTIYF. CDR3 coding DNA: TGTGCCAGCAGCTTAGTCGGGGCAGGGGCGTCTGGAAACACCATATATTTT.

This chain connects TRBV4-1 to TRBJ2-3; D is ambiguous. Trimming removed 0 bases from V and 2 bases from J, with 12 bases in between. The CDR3 spans 16 residues. Germline V gene lookup returns CDR1 MGHRA and CDR2 YSYEKL. The CDR3 nucleotides are TGCGCCAGCAGCCAAGAGGGGTTTTCCCCCACAGATACGCAGTATTTT. It encodes CASSQEGFSPTDTQYF.

The V gene is TRBV4-1, the J gene TRBJ2-3; 12 bases align to TRBD2. Germline values: CDR1 MGHRA, CDR2 YSYEKL. After removal of 0 bases from V and 5 bases from J, the junction contained 9 bases not matched to a gene. The CDR3 length is 18 residues. The CDR3 protein is CASSQEGGLAGNQDTQYF. CDR3 DNA: TGCGCCAGCAGCCAAGAGGGGGGACTAGCGGGCAATCAAGATACGCAGTATTTT.

The V gene is TRBV7-2, the J gene TRBJ2-3; D is perhaps TRBD1 (6 bases). Germline CDR1 SGHTA, CDR2 FQGNSA. V was pared by 8 bases and J by 0 bases, with 15 bases between. CDR3 length: 15 residues. CDR3 region: CASRKRQESTDTQYF. The CDR3 coding sequence is TGTGCCAGCCGAAAGCGACAGGAAAGCACAGATACGCAGTATTTT.

The gene calls are TRBV6-1 and TRBJ2-1, with TRBD1 matching 10 bases. The CDR3 loop spans 16 amino acids. After removal of 1 base from V and 6 bases from J, the junction contained 6 bases not matched to a gene. Germline CDR1 MNHNS, CDR2 SASEGT. CDR3 in amino acids: CASSEEPGQGSNEQFF. The CDR3 nucleotides are TGTGCCAGCAGTGAAGAACCGGGACAGGGGTCCAATGAGCAGTTCTTC.

This chain connects TRBV29-1 to TRBJ2-2, with TRBD1 matching 9 bases. Germline values: CDR1 SQVTM, CDR2 ANQGSEA. This CDR3 is built from 15 residues. The V segment lost 1 base and the J segment 4 bases; nucleotides outside the gene matches: 4. The CDR3 nucleotides are TGCAGCGTTGAAGGGACAGGGGTTAGCACCGGGGAGCTGTTTTTT. It specifies CSVEGTGVSTGELFF.

The rearrangement links TRBV18 to TRBJ2-7, with no clear D. The CDR3 extends over 13 amino acids. Germline CDR1 and CDR2: KGHSH and LQKENI. V was trimmed by 3 bases and J by 3 bases, leaving 9 bases between them. The CDR3 region is CASSPDLNYEQYF. The CDR3 coding sequence is TGTGCCAGCTCACCCGACTTAAACTACGAGCAGTACTTC.

The genes are TRBV29-1 and TRBJ2-7, with no clear D. Germline values: CDR1 SQVTM, CDR2 ANQGSEA. The CDR3 is made up of 12 amino acids. V was clipped by 5 bases and J by 0 bases, with 8 bases between them. CDR3 bases: TGCAGCGTTAGGACGGACTCCTACGAGCAGTACTTC. Translated: CSVRTDSYEQYF.

This rearrangement joins TRBV7-2 to TRBJ1-5, with TRBD1 identical over 7 bases. The CDR3 runs to 14 residues. Trimming at V came to 2 bases and at J to 6 bases, leaving 4 bases not matched to a gene. CDR1 and CDR2 (germline): SGHTA, FQGNSA. For the CDR3, the DNA is TGTGCCAGCAGCTTACAGGGGGGACGTCAGCCCCAGCATTTT. Its translation is CASSLQGGRQPQHF.